Each of the 28 T cell receptor beta chains below was sequenced from the same sample in a study of a mutant IDH1 vaccine in newly diagnosed glioma. For these TCRs, the target antigens are not known. Indicated time point: week 47, end of study. The content of each vaccine dose was 300 ug of mutant IDH1 20-mer peptide, and topical imiquimod accompanied it. This table comes from immunoSEQ multiplex PCR, and its TCRdb copy is limited to in-frame clones, with some not included. The profile shows some 25,000 clones, roughly 80% of them singletons. The specimen comprised PBMCs, sampled from a glioma patient whose treatment included an IDH1 peptide vaccine. The receptors come from a man between 40 and 49 years old with glioma. Some clones in this sample may be carry-over from other donors' samples.

This chain connects TRBV7-6 to TRBJ1-1, with D perhaps TRBD1 (5 bases). The CDR3 is 14 residues long. Germline V gene lookup returns CDR1 SGHVS and CDR2 FNYEAQ. V was clipped by 0 bases and J by 12 bases, with 17 bases between them. CDR3 sequence reads: CASSLAGRAAMTFF. The DNA of the CDR3 is TGTGCCAGCAGCTTAGCAGGCAGGGCGGCGATGACTTTCTTT.

This clone came up a few times. The genes are TRBV6-1 and TRBJ1-6; D remains unclear. Germline CDR1 is MNHNS and CDR2 is SASEGT. Deletions cut 2 bases from V and 1 base from J, with 6 bases between. This CDR3 region has 15 residues. CDR3 region: CASSEWGSYNSPLHF. The CDR3 coding sequence is TGTGCCAGCAGTGAATGGGGATCCTATAATTCACCCCTCCACTTT.

The V call is TRBV6-1, the J call TRBJ1-2; the D gene is possibly TRBD1 (6 bases). Germline CDR1 and CDR2: MNHNS and SASEGT. The CDR3 length is 13 residues. Trimming shortened V by 7 bases and J by 7 bases, and 16 bases separated the two germline ends. The CDR3 here is CASMRQGLGGYTF. The CDR3 DNA reads TGTGCCAGCATGCGTCAGGGGCTTGGTGGCTACACCTTC.

V usage is TRBV14 and J usage is TRBJ1-2, with D possibly matching TRBD1 (5 bases). This CDR3 spans 15 amino acids. Trimming left V 4 bases short and J 3 bases short, with 15 bases between. Germline V gives CDR1 SGHDN, CDR2 FVKESK. The CDR3 DNA reads as TGTGCCAGCAGCCGACGCCCCGGGGGGGACTATGGCTACACCTTC. Encoded protein: CASSRRPGGDYGYTF.

The chain has TRBV5-4 and TRBJ2-3, with D perhaps TRBD1 or TRBD2 (5 bases each). The V end lost 7 bases, the J end lost 0 bases, and 15 bases lay between the germline ends. Germline CDR1 SGHNT, CDR2 YYREEE (reference sequence). The CDR3 sequence is 15 residues long. The CDR3 DNA is TGTGCCAGCGGCCAGGGACGCTCTAGCACAGATACGCAGTATTTT. This encodes CASGQGRSSTDTQYF.

The CDR3 DNA is TGTGCCATCAGTGAGTCAGGGCATCTAGGCTCCTATAATTCACCCCTCCACTTT. Protein product: CAISESGHLGSYNSPLHF. The chain employs TRBV10-3 and TRBJ1-6; D unclear. The V gene lost 0 bases and the J gene lost 0 bases, with 12 bases spanning the gap. Germline V gene data show CDR1 as ENHRY and CDR2 as SYGVKD. This CDR3 has 18 residues.

V and J are TRBV7-6 and TRBJ1-1; D may be TRBD1 (5 bases). V dropped 5 bases and J dropped 1 base, with 8 bases sitting between them. Germline CDR1 and CDR2: SGHVS and FNYEAQ. The CDR3 runs 13 residues. CDR3: CASSADRNTEAFF. The CDR3 DNA reads as TGTGCCAGCAGCGCAGACAGGAACACTGAAGCTTTCTTT.

This chain links TRBV11-2 with TRBJ2-5, with D possibly being TRBD1 (5 bases). The V gene lost 4 bases and the J gene lost 5 bases, with 8 bases spanning the gap. The CDR3 contains 12 residues. Per germline, CDR1 SGHAT and CDR2 FQNNGV. The CDR3 region is CASSSHRETQYF. For the CDR3, the DNA is TGTGCCAGCAGCTCCCACAGGGAGACCCAGTACTTC.

The J gene is TRBJ1-2, the V gene TRBV7-9, with 7 bases matching TRBD1. This CDR3 is built from 15 residues. V shed 1 base, J shed 7 bases, and the junction held 9 bases outside the gene matches. Germline V gene lookup returns CDR1 SEHNR and CDR2 FQNEAQ (reference sequence). CDR3 protein: CASSLVTGDVGGYTF. CDR3 DNA sequence: TGTGCCAGCAGCTTAGTAACAGGGGATGTGGGTGGCTACACCTTC.

The V and J genes are TRBV15 and TRBJ2-5; TRBD2 aligns across 14 bases. CDR3 size: 16 residues. Trimming at V came to 3 bases and at J to 1 base, leaving 1 base not matched to a gene. CDR1 and CDR2 from the germline V gene are LNHNV and YYDKDF (reference sequence). The CDR3 region has the DNA TGTGCCACCAGCAGCGGGACTAGCGGGGGCCAAGAGACCCAGTACTTC. This sequence encodes CATSSGTSGGQETQYF.

There are a few counts of this clone. The genes are TRBV5-4 and TRBJ1-1; TRBD1 might be the D (5 bases). V was cut by 3 bases and J by 8 bases, with 11 bases left in between. CDR1 and CDR2 (germline): SGHNT, YYREEE (reference sequence). This CDR3 spans 12 amino acids. The CDR3: CASSSDSVEAFF. CDR3 DNA: TGTGCCAGCAGCTCCGACAGCGTAGAAGCTTTCTTT.

This clone was seen a few times. CDR3 DNA sequence: TGTGCCAGCAGGGGGACAGTTAATCAGCCCCAGCATTTT. This translates into CASRGTVNQPQHF. The chain combines TRBV6-6 with TRBJ1-5; 7 nucleotides line up with TRBD1. The length of the CDR3 is 13 residues. With V trimmed by 6 bases and J by 4 bases, 3 bases remained unmatched. CDR1 is MNHNY, CDR2 SVGAGI, per germline (reference sequence).

The CDR3: CASSGRGTSTGELFF. CDR3 nucleotide sequence: TGTGCCAGCAGTGGCAGGGGGACGAGCACCGGGGAGCTGTTTTTT. The chain joins TRBV6-1 to TRBJ2-2; TRBD1 aligns across 7 bases. The V gene end was trimmed by 4 bases and the J gene end by 4 bases; junction bases not matched to a gene: 6. The CDR3 covers 15 residues. The germline CDR1 and CDR2 sequences are MNHNS and SASEGT.

This clone was recorded once. The V call is TRBV27, the J call TRBJ2-1; D remains unclear. The V and J ends lost 7 bases and 7 bases respectively, with 14 bases between them. This CDR3 contains 13 residues. Germline V gene sequence: CDR1 MNHEY, CDR2 SMNVEV (reference sequence). The CDR3 protein is CASKGFGQNEQFF. For the CDR3, the DNA is TGTGCCAGCAAAGGGTTCGGGCAGAATGAGCAGTTCTTC.

The CDR3 DNA follows: TGTGCCAGCAGTTACGAGGCGGGCGAAAAACTGTTTTTT. Translated: CASSYEAGEKLFF. V and J are TRBV6-5 and TRBJ1-4; D is unclear. V was clipped by 2 bases and J by 8 bases, with 9 bases between them. Germline loops: CDR1 MNHEY, CDR2 SVGAGI. The CDR3 contains 13 residues.

The J gene is TRBJ2-2, the V gene TRBV10-2; a possible D gene is TRBD2 (6 bases). The CDR3 is 16 amino acids. In germline, CDR1 is WSHSY, CDR2 SAAADI. Trimming pared 7 bases from V and 1 base from J, leaving 16 bases between. Here the CDR3 DNA reads TGCGCCAGCACCCAAGGTAGCGGAGGGAACACCGGGGAGCTGTTTTTT. Amino acids: CASTQGSGGNTGELFF.

For the CDR3, the DNA is TGTGCCAGCAGCTTGGCCGGCAGGGATGAGCAGTTCTTC. Amino acids: CASSLAGRDEQFF. The chain has TRBV5-6 and TRBJ2-1, with a possible D match to TRBD1 (5 bases). Per the germline V gene, CDR1 is SGHDT and CDR2 is YYEEEE. CDR3 size: 13 residues. Deletions cut 0 bases from V and 8 bases from J, with 9 bases between.

This clone has a single count. V is TRBV15 and J is TRBJ2-3, with D uncertain. This CDR3 region has 13 residues. Germline CDR1 reads LNHNV; CDR2 reads YYDKDF (reference sequence). V lost 4 bases and J 2 bases, leaving 7 bases between the germline ends. This chain's CDR3 is CATSTSLTDTQYF. CDR3 nucleotides: TGTGCCACCAGCACAAGCCTCACAGATACGCAGTATTTT.

This rearrangement joins TRBV2 to TRBJ2-5, with 11 bases identical to TRBD2. The CDR3 contains 14 residues. CDR1 is SNHLY and CDR2 is FYNNEI in the germline V gene. The J segment lost 4 bases and the V segment lost 10 bases, leaving 8 bases of the junction unmatched. The chain's CDR3 is CAIETSGEGETQYF. The CDR3 DNA follows: TGTGCCATAGAGACTAGCGGGGAGGGAGAGACCCAGTACTTC.

The CDR3 is CATSYDRVGTEAFF. CDR3 DNA: TGTGCCACCAGTTATGACAGGGTGGGTACTGAAGCTTTCTTT. This chain links TRBV15 with TRBJ1-1, with 7 bases that match TRBD1. J gave up 5 bases and V 6 bases, and 9 bases lay outside the gene matches. This CDR3 region has 14 residues. Germline-derived CDR1 and CDR2 are LNHNV and YYDKDF (reference sequence).

This chain uses TRBV29-1 with TRBJ1-3; possible D gene TRBD1, 5 bases. The CDR3 has 13 amino acids. CDR1 and CDR2 (germline): SQVTM, ANQGSEA. V was cut by 5 bases and J by 4 bases, with 12 bases left in between. This CDR3 reads CSVRGSGGNTIYF. DNA of the CDR3: TGCAGCGTTCGGGGGTCGGGAGGAAACACCATATATTTT. The full variable domain, rest sourced from reference TRBV29-1 and TRBJ1-3, is SAVISQKPSRDICQRGTSLTIQCQVDSQVTMMFWYRQQPGQSLTLIATANQGSEATYESGFVIDKFPISRPNLTFSTLTVSNMSPEDSSIYLCSVRGSGGNTIYFGEGSWLTVV.

CDR3 residues: CASSNYRGYGYTF. CDR3 nucleotides: TGCGCCAGCAGCAACTACAGGGGGTATGGCTACACCTTC. This sequence joins TRBV5-1 and TRBJ1-2, with 8 positions matching TRBD1. This CDR3 has 13 residues. V shed 4 bases and J 5 bases; nucleotides not matched to a gene: 4. Germline CDR1 reads SGHRS; CDR2 reads YFSETQ.

The chain employs TRBV11-2 and TRBJ2-1, with D possibly matching TRBD2 (6 bases). The CDR3 is 14 amino acids. From germline, CDR1 is SGHAT and CDR2 FQNNGV. V lost 3 bases and J lost 10, with 16 bases in between. CDR3 sequence: CASSFYHGGDEQFF. DNA for the CDR3: TGTGCCAGCAGCTTTTATCACGGCGGGGACGAGCAGTTCTTC.

CDR3 nucleotides: TGTGCCAGCAGCCGAGTGGCCCAGACTGAAGCTTTCTTT. This codes for CASSRVAQTEAFF. The chain carries TRBV6-6 and TRBJ1-1; D is undetermined. The germline V gene has CDR1 MNHNY and CDR2 SVGAGI (reference sequence). V gave up 6 bases and J gave up 5 bases, with 13 bases separating them. CDR3 length: 13 amino acids.

This clone was found once. V usage is TRBV6-1 and J usage is TRBJ2-3, with 8 positions matching TRBD1. Trimming removed 5 bases from V and 4 bases from J; junction bases left unmatched: 8. Germline V gene sequence: CDR1 MNHNS, CDR2 SASEGT. The CDR3 has 15 residues. The CDR3 DNA reads TGTGCCAGCAGTCAGGACAGGGTGGGGGCAGATACGCAGTATTTT. It yields the protein CASSQDRVGADTQYF.

The J gene is TRBJ2-7, the V gene TRBV11-3; 8 nucleotides match TRBD2. J gave up 2 bases and V 3 bases, and 3 bases lay outside the gene matches. Germline V CDR1 and CDR2: SGHNT, YENEEA. The CDR3 is made up of 14 amino acids. CDR3 protein: CASSLAGGTYEQYF. CDR3 nucleotide sequence: TGTGCCAGCAGCTTGGCGGGGGGAACCTACGAGCAGTACTTC.

The chain couples TRBV28 to TRBJ1-4; TRBD1 is a possible D gene (5 bases). Germline V lookup: CDR1 MDHEN, CDR2 SYDVKM. Trimming shortened V by 4 bases and J by 3 bases, and 12 bases separated the two germline ends. The CDR3 sequence is 15 residues long. In DNA form, the CDR3 reads TGTGCCAGCAGTTGGCCAACAGGTTCTAATGAAAAACTGTTTTTT. It codes for CASSWPTGSNEKLFF.

This chain links TRBV27 with TRBJ2-1, with D perhaps TRBD2 (7 bases). This CDR3 is built from 13 residues. Germline loops: CDR1 MNHEY, CDR2 SMNVEV (reference sequence). The V end was cut by 8 bases, the J end by 7 bases, with 15 bases between. The CDR3: CASAWGRGNEQFF. CDR3 in DNA: TGTGCCAGCGCCTGGGGGCGGGGGAATGAGCAGTTCTTC.